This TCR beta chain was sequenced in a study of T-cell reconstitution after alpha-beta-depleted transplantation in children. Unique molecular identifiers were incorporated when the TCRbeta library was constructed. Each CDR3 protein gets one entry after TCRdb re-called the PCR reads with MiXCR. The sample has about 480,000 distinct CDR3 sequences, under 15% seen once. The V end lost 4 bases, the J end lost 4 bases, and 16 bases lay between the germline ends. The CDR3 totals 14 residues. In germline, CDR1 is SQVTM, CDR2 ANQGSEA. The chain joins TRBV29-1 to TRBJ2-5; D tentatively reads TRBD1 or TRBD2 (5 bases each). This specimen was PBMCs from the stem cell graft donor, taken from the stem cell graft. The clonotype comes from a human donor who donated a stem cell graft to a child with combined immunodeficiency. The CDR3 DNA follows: TGCAGCGTTGTGGGGGAACCCCATACAGAGACCCAGTACTTC. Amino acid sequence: CSVVGEPHTETQYF.